This TCR beta chain was recorded in a study of T-cell reconstitution after alpha-beta-depleted transplantation in children. This clonotype occurred many times. Its antigen is unknown. It was with unique molecular identifiers that the TCRbeta library was prepared. TCRdb reprocessed the PCR reads via MiXCR and lists one record per CDR3 protein. The sample consists of a few hundred thousand distinct CDR3 sequences, about 23% of them appearing once. Study-wide results and caveats: Once a year had passed after transplant, T-cell counts and diversity came mostly from newly produced T cells. Two months or so post-transplant, alpha-beta T cells reportedly derived from several hundred expanded graft clones. It was surviving recipient T cells and thymic progenitors that gave some patients high TCRbeta diversity at day 60.

V was clipped by 1 base and J by 8 bases, with 17 bases between them. This CDR3 is built from 14 residues. Germline V gene lookup returns CDR1 DFQATT and CDR2 SNEGSKA (reference sequence). This specimen was PBMCs, taken before TCRalphabeta/CD19-depleted stem cell transplant. This receptor was obtained from a girl aged 2 to 10 with Fanconi anemia, due to receive a stem cell transplant. The chain is built from TRBV20-1 and TRBJ1-2; D remains ambiguous. CDR3 residues: CSARGHSSYIGYTF. CDR3 coding DNA: TGCAGTGCTAGAGGGCATTCGAGTTATATAGGCTACACCTTC.